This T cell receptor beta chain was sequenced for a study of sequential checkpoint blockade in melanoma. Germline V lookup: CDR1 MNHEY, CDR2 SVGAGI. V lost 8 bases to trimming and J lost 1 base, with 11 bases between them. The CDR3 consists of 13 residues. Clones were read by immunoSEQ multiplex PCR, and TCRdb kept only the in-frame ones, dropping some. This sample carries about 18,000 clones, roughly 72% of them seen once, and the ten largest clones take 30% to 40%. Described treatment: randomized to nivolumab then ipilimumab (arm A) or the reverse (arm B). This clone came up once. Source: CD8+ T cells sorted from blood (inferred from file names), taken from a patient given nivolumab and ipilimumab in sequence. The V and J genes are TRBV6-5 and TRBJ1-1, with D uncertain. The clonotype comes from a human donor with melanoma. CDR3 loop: CASGLNRNTEAFF. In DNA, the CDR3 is TGTGCCAGCGGGCTAAACAGGAACACTGAAGCTTTCTTT.